These 20 T cell receptor beta chains originate from one sample sequenced in a study of T cell responses to AZD1222 COVID-19 vaccine. Repertoires were generated with immunoSEQ multiplex PCR, while TCRdb's copy carries only in-frame clones and drops some. The repertoire consists of about 120,000 clones, with 93% occurring once and the leading ten covering approximately 5%. This specimen consisted of peripheral blood, obtained 28 days after the second AZD1222 dose. These receptors all come from an adult who received the AZD1222 COVID-19 vaccine.

V is TRBV6-5 and J is TRBJ1-3; a possible D gene is TRBD1 (5 bases). Germline V gene lookup returns CDR1 MNHEY and CDR2 SVGAGI. The V end was cut by 6 bases, the J end by 4 bases, with 10 bases between. The CDR3 spans 13 residues. The chain's CDR3 is CASRKTAGNTIYF. The CDR3 DNA is TGTGCCAGCAGGAAGACAGCAGGAAACACCATATATTTT.

The rearrangement links TRBV12-3 or TRBV12-4 to TRBJ1-1; D ambiguous. V lost 6 bases and J lost 2, with 7 bases in between. The CDR3 spans 12 residues. The CDR3 is CASRKSNTEAFF. CDR3 nucleotides: TGTGCCAGCAGAAAGAGTAACACTGAAGCTTTCTTT.

The rearrangement links TRBV12-5 to TRBJ2-3, with 10 bases fitting TRBD1. The CDR3 runs 16 residues. The V gene's germline CDR1 is LGHNT and CDR2 FRNRAP. Trimming took 0 bases from V and 7 from J; bases not matched to a gene: 7. The CDR3: CASGLVLGQGINTQYF. The CDR3 nucleotides are TGTGCTAGTGGTTTGGTATTGGGACAGGGGATCAATACGCAGTATTTT.

V and J are TRBV13 and TRBJ1-2; a weak D match, TRBD1 (5 bases). CDR1 PRHDT and CDR2 FYEKMQ come from the germline V gene (reference sequence). The ends were cut back, 6 bases at V and 5 bases at J, with 22 bases in the middle. This CDR3 contains 16 residues. CDR3 coding DNA: TGTGCCAGCAGGAGGGGAACGGGGACCGGTCAATATGGCTACACCTTC. It specifies CASRRGTGTGQYGYTF.

The chain recombines TRBV3-1 (or the pseudogene TRBV3-2) with TRBJ2-5; maybe TRBD1 (5 bases). Germline assignment: CDR1 LGHDT and CDR2 YNNKEL (reference sequence). The ends were cut back, 0 bases at V and 5 bases at J, with 13 bases in the middle. CDR3 length equals 15 residues. The CDR3 is CASSQDGAVRETQYF. The CDR3, as DNA: TGTGCCAGCAGCCAAGATGGGGCAGTCAGGGAGACCCAGTACTTC.

The V and J genes are TRBV4-3 and TRBJ1-3; TRBD1 is a possible D gene (5 bases). The CDR3 is 15 amino acids. Germline V lookup: CDR1 LGHNA, CDR2 YSLEER. Trimming shortened V by 0 bases and J by 0 bases, and 6 bases separated the two germline ends. DNA of the CDR3: TGCGCCAGCAGCCAAGAGGGGGGCTCTGGAAACACCATATATTTT. Translation gives CASSQEGGSGNTIYF.

The CDR3 nucleotides read TGTGCCAGCAGCTTAGCGCGACAGGGGGCGAGCTATGGCTACACCTTC. This sequence encodes CASSLARQGASYGYTF. This chain uses TRBV7-9 with TRBJ1-2; 10 bases fit TRBD1. With 0 bases clipped from V and 4 bases from J, the junction kept 5 bases outside the gene matches. Germline-derived CDR1 and CDR2 are SEHNR and FQNEAQ (reference sequence). The CDR3 consists of 16 residues.

This clone came up a few times. The chain joins TRBV3-1 (or the pseudogene TRBV3-2) to TRBJ2-7; 7 bases are shared with TRBD2. This CDR3 comprises 15 residues. With 6 bases clipped from V and 0 bases from J, the junction kept 8 bases outside the gene matches. The germline V gene has CDR1 LGHDT and CDR2 YNNKEL (reference sequence). CDR3 nucleotide sequence: TGTGCCAGCAGTTTTGGGGGGGTAAGCTCCTACGAGCAGTACTTC. Protein product: CASSFGGVSSYEQYF.

The V call is TRBV6-5, the J call TRBJ1-1; the D gene is possibly TRBD1 (6 bases). Trimming removed 6 bases at V and 0 bases at J, with 11 bases between. The germline V gene encodes CDR1 MNHEY and CDR2 SVGAGI. This CDR3 is 14 amino acids long. The CDR3 sequence: CASSLDRMNTEAFF. For the CDR3, the DNA is TGTGCCAGCAGCCTGGACAGAATGAACACTGAAGCTTTCTTT.

This chain connects TRBV7-8 to TRBJ2-1; 8 nucleotides line up with TRBD2. This CDR3 comprises 15 residues. Unmatched junction bases numbered 16, after V lost 4 bases and J lost 14 bases. CDR1 and CDR2 (germline): SGHVS, FQNEAQ. This CDR3 is CASSSQGLEGTRKFF. Written as DNA, the CDR3 is TGTGCCAGCAGCTCTCAAGGGCTAGAAGGGACTAGGAAGTTCTTC.

The chain combines TRBV4-3 with TRBJ1-2; 7 bases fit TRBD1. Per the germline V gene, CDR1 is LGHNA and CDR2 is YSLEER. V lost 3 bases and J lost 2; bases outside the gene matches: 3. The CDR3 has 14 amino acids. The CDR3 is CASSQTGSNYGYTF. The CDR3 DNA sequence: TGCGCCAGCAGCCAGACAGGGTCAAACTATGGCTACACCTTC.

The V call is TRBV29-1, the J call TRBJ1-2; 10 nucleotides align to TRBD1. The CDR3 totals 12 residues. V trimming: 7 bases; J trimming: 7 bases; junction bases outside the gene matches: 6. Germline CDR1 and CDR2: SQVTM and ANQGSEA. This chain's CDR3 is CSAGTGVGGYTF. The CDR3 DNA sequence: TGCAGCGCCGGGACAGGGGTGGGTGGCTACACCTTC.

With regard to this clone: The identical CDR3 is also encoded by other nucleotide sequences in the sample. V and J are TRBV5-6 and TRBJ1-1, with D perhaps TRBD1 (5 bases). The CDR3 has 13 residues. V was trimmed by 2 bases and J by 1 base, leaving 6 bases between them. Per germline, CDR1 SGHDT and CDR2 YYEEEE. Written as DNA, the CDR3 is TGTGCCAGCAGCTTTGGGGGGAACACTGAAGCTTTCTTT. Translating it yields CASSFGGNTEAFF.

The chain is built from TRBV7-9 and TRBJ2-2; 11 positions match TRBD1. In germline, CDR1 is SEHNR, CDR2 FQNEAQ (reference sequence). V was pared by 5 bases and J by 6 bases, with 5 bases of the junction left unmatched. The CDR3 totals 15 residues. The CDR3 sequence is CASSRDRGSPGELFF. The CDR3 nucleotides read TGTGCCAGCAGCAGGGACAGGGGGTCGCCCGGGGAGCTGTTTTTT.

J is TRBJ1-5 and V is TRBV6-6; no reliable D call. This CDR3 comprises 15 residues. V lost 6 bases and J lost 2, with 14 bases in between. Germline V gene data show CDR1 as MNHNY and CDR2 as SVGAGI (reference sequence). The CDR3: CASSPGVGGNQPQHF. CDR3 in DNA: TGTGCCAGCAGCCCCGGGGTCGGGGGCAATCAGCCCCAGCATTTT.

V gene TRBV6-5 combines with J gene TRBJ1-6, with 10 bases that match TRBD1. V gave up 0 bases and J gave up 14 bases; unmatched junction bases: 4. There are 14 residues in the CDR3. CDR1 MNHEY and CDR2 SVGAGI come from the germline V gene. The CDR3 loop is CASSYSGQGKALHF. The CDR3 bases are TGTGCCAGCAGTTACTCGGGACAGGGGAAGGCCCTCCACTTT.

The CDR3 protein is CASSQGIKNQPQHF. The CDR3 DNA sequence: TGTGCCAGCAGCCAAGGAATTAAGAATCAGCCCCAGCATTTT. The rearrangement links TRBV3-1 (or the pseudogene TRBV3-2) to TRBJ1-5, with unresolved D. Germline V gives CDR1 LGHDT, CDR2 YNNKEL (reference sequence). Trimming removed 1 base from V and 4 bases from J, with 8 bases in between. The CDR3 runs 14 residues.

The chain has TRBV21-1 and TRBJ2-3; the D call in the table, TRBD1, was not verified against the DNA. TRBV21-1 is tagged as a pseudogene. This CDR3 contains 15 residues. The CDR3 loop reads CAKGGTGRITDTQYF. Here the CDR3 DNA reads TGTGCCAAGGGAGGGACAGGACGAATCACAGATACGCAGTATTTT.

V and J are TRBV6-5 and TRBJ2-5, with D uncertain. The length of the CDR3 is 11 residues. From germline, CDR1 is MNHEY and CDR2 SVGAGI. The ends were cut back, 8 bases at V and 3 bases at J, with 7 bases in the middle. The CDR3 protein is CASRREETQYF. The CDR3, as DNA: TGTGCCAGCCGACGGGAAGAGACCCAGTACTTC.

The chain has TRBV20-1 and TRBJ2-7; 12 nucleotides agree with TRBD1. The CDR3 is 15 amino acids. The junction had 8 bases not matched to a gene; V was cut back by 3 bases and J by 5 bases. In germline, CDR1 is DFQATT, CDR2 SNEGSKA (reference sequence). The chain's CDR3 is CSASTGTGGSDEQYF. The DNA for the CDR3 is TGCAGTGCTAGTACCGGGACAGGGGGCTCGGACGAGCAGTACTTC.